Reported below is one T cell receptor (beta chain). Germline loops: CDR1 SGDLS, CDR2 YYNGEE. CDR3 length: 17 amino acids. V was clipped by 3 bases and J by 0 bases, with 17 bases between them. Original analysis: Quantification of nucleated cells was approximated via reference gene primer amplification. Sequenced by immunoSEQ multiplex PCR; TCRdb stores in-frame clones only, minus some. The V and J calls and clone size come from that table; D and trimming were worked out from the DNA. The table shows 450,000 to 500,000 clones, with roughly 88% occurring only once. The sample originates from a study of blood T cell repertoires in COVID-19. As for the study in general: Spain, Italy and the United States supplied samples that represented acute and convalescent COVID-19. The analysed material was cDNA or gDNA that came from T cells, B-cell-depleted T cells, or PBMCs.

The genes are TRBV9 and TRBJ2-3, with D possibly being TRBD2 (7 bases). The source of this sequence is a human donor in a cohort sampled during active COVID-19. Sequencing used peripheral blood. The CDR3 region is CASSANPAGASTDTQYF. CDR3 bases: TGTGCCAGCAGCGCAAACCCGGCGGGGGCGAGCACAGATACGCAGTATTTT.